One and the same sample provided the 21 T cell receptor beta chains below, sequenced in a study of blood T cell repertoires in COVID-19 (dated by TCRdb to about 2020). The library was generated by the immunoSEQ multiplex PCR assay. The table was pulled from immuneACCESS by TCRdb, which kept in-frame rearrangements only. Such tables lose some clones; where checked, under half of the loss comes from unresolved V genes, and the rest has no known cause. The sample table shows a few hundred thousand clones, and 86% are seen once. The top ten clones comprise roughly 1.9% of the sample. The sequencing sample was made of peripheral blood. These TCRs come from a woman in her thirties who had recovered from COVID-19.

In its sample, this clone was seen once. The chain is built from TRBV19 and TRBJ2-5; unclear D gene. CDR1 is LNHDA and CDR2 is SQIVND in the germline V gene (reference sequence). The CDR3 has 14 residues. With 4 bases removed from V and 5 bases from J, the gap between germline ends came to 14 bases. CDR3 loop: CASSRDLDQETQYF. CDR3 coding DNA: TGTGCCAGTAGTAGAGACCTAGATCAGGAGACCCAGTACTTC. The whole variable domain, filled in from reference TRBV19 and TRBJ2-5, reads DGGITQSPKYLFRKEGQNVTLSCEQNLNHDAMYWYRQDPGQGLRLIYYSQIVNDFQKGDIAEGYSVSREKKESFPLTVTSAQKNPTAFYLCASSRDLDQETQYFGPGTRLLVL.

This chain connects TRBV4-3 to TRBJ2-6; TRBD1 matches at 8 bases. Trimming removed 3 bases from V and 0 bases from J; junction bases left unmatched: 19. This CDR3 region has 22 residues. In germline, CDR1 is LGHNA, CDR2 YSLEER. In DNA form, the CDR3 reads TGCGCCAGCAGCCAGGGGGTCGGGACAGGACACCACACTACCTCTGGGGCCAACGTCCTGACTTTC. Translating gives CASSQGVGTGHHTTSGANVLTF.

The chain recombines TRBV14 with TRBJ2-2, with TRBD1 as a possible D gene (6 bases). V lost 1 base and J 3 bases, leaving 15 bases between the germline ends. CDR1 and CDR2 (germline): SGHDN, FVKESK. There are 17 residues in the CDR3. CDR3 nucleotide sequence: TGTGCCAGCAGCCAAGTACTCGGCAGGGGAGACACCGGGGAGCTGTTTTTT. This translates into CASSQVLGRGDTGELFF.

Notes on this clone: Additional DNA sequences in this sample encode the identical CDR3. V is TRBV5-4 and J is TRBJ2-7, with 8 bases lining up with TRBD1. Per germline, CDR1 SGHNT and CDR2 YYREEE (reference sequence). This CDR3 region has 12 residues. With V trimmed by 3 bases and J by 7 bases, 3 bases remained unmatched. This chain's CDR3 is CASSSTGVEQYF. The CDR3 nucleotides are TGTGCCAGCAGCTCGACAGGGGTTGAGCAGTACTTC.

The rearrangement joins TRBV20-1 to TRBJ2-3; D is unresolved. Looked up from germline, CDR1 is DFQATT and CDR2 is SNEGSKA (reference sequence). The V end lost 5 bases, the J end lost 5 bases, and 8 bases lay between the germline ends. The CDR3 consists of 11 residues. The chain's CDR3 is CSAPLGDTQYF. The CDR3 nucleotides read TGCAGTGCTCCCCTCGGAGATACGCAGTATTTT.

This chain links TRBV2 with TRBJ1-1; maybe TRBD1 (5 bases). Germline V lookup: CDR1 SNHLY, CDR2 FYNNEI. The V end was cut by 4 bases, the J end by 4 bases, with 13 bases between. CDR3 size: 14 residues. The CDR3 nucleotides read TGTGCCAGCAGTGCCCTCCAGGGATCCACTGAAGCTTTCTTT. It translates to CASSALQGSTEAFF.

The chain employs TRBV5-1 and TRBJ2-1; 8 bases match TRBD1. V lost 0 bases and J lost 10; bases outside the gene matches: 3. The germline V gene has CDR1 SGHRS and CDR2 YFSETQ. The CDR3 is 13 amino acids. The CDR3 sequence: CASSLDTGGEQFF. DNA of the CDR3: TGCGCCAGCAGCTTGGATACAGGGGGAGAGCAGTTCTTC.

V usage is TRBV6-5 and J usage is TRBJ1-2; the D gene is possibly TRBD1 (5 bases). Germline V gene lookup returns CDR1 MNHEY and CDR2 SVGAGI. V was cut by 5 bases and J by 1 base, with 8 bases left in between. The CDR3 is made up of 13 amino acids. The CDR3 protein is CASSTTVNYGYTF. The CDR3 DNA reads as TGTGCCAGCAGTACGACAGTTAACTATGGCTACACCTTC.

The chain couples TRBV5-8 to TRBJ2-7; 9 nucleotides match TRBD1. Germline V gene lookup returns CDR1 SGHTS and CDR2 YDEGEE. This CDR3 comprises 13 residues. V lost 8 bases, J lost 5 bases, and 8 bases stayed unmatched. Here the CDR3 reads CARAQGASDEQYF. The CDR3 region has the DNA TGTGCCAGGGCACAGGGGGCGTCCGACGAGCAGTACTTC.

V is TRBV9 and J is TRBJ2-1; 9 bases line up with TRBD2. The CDR3 is 14 amino acids. Per germline, CDR1 SGDLS and CDR2 YYNGEE. Trimming at V came to 4 bases and at J to 4 bases, leaving 3 bases not matched to a gene. CDR3 sequence: CASSKTSGYNEQFF. Here the CDR3 DNA reads TGTGCCAGCAGCAAGACTAGCGGATACAATGAGCAGTTCTTC.

CDR3 amino acids: CASSKDAGRGGQPQHF. The CDR3 nucleotides are TGCGCCAGCAGCAAGGACGCAGGACGAGGGGGTCAGCCCCAGCATTTT. This chain joins TRBV5-1 and TRBJ1-5, with D maybe TRBD1 (6 bases). Trimming took 4 bases from V and 6 from J, leaving 20 bases between them. The CDR3 is 16 amino acids. In germline, CDR1 is SGHRS, CDR2 YFSETQ.

This clone was observed once. The DNA for the CDR3 is TGTGCCAGCAGCCCAGGGGAAAATAGCAATCAGCCCCAGCATTTT. Protein: CASSPGENSNQPQHF. The gene calls are TRBV7-9 and TRBJ1-5; D is perhaps TRBD1 (6 bases). V dropped 5 bases and J dropped 0 bases, with 11 bases sitting between them. Per germline, CDR1 SEHNR and CDR2 FQNEAQ (reference sequence). The length of the CDR3 is 15 residues.

The gene calls are TRBV3-1 (or the pseudogene TRBV3-2) and TRBJ1-1; D might be TRBD1 (6 bases). Trimming pared 2 bases from V and 13 bases from J, leaving 8 bases between. Germline V CDR1 and CDR2: LGHDT, YNNKEL (reference sequence). The CDR3 has 10 amino acids. The CDR3 loop reads CASSQRDIFF. CDR3 nucleotide sequence: TGTGCCAGCAGCCAACGGGACATTTTCTTT.

The V and J genes are TRBV5-5 and TRBJ1-4; perhaps TRBD1 as D (5 bases). Trimming removed 0 bases at V and 8 bases at J, with 14 bases between. Per germline, CDR1 SGHKS and CDR2 YYEKEE (reference sequence). The CDR3 totals 15 residues. This chain's CDR3 is CASSLVGQGGEKLFF. For the CDR3, the DNA is TGTGCCAGCAGCTTGGTTGGCCAGGGTGGGGAAAAACTGTTTTTT.

The V gene is TRBV30, the J gene TRBJ1-2; D gene uncertain. V was shortened by 4 bases and J by 0 bases, with 15 bases between the two germline ends. CDR1 is GTSNPN and CDR2 is SVGIG in the germline V gene (reference sequence). The CDR3 extends over 15 amino acids. CDR3: CAWNPSLLSNYGYTF. DNA for the CDR3: TGTGCCTGGAACCCGTCATTACTGTCTAACTATGGCTACACCTTC.

This rearrangement joins TRBV18 to TRBJ1-1, with 7 bases identical to TRBD1. After removal of 2 bases from V and 1 base from J, the junction contained 1 base not matched to a gene. The V gene's germline CDR1 is KGHSH and CDR2 LQKENI. The CDR3 is 14 amino acids. CDR3 DNA: TGTGCCAGCTCACCAGGGACAGCGAACACTGAAGCTTTCTTT. As protein: CASSPGTANTEAFF.

This clone was picked up a small number of times. The same CDR3 also results from other DNA sequences found in this sample. The J gene is TRBJ1-1, the V gene TRBV20-1; D unclear. The V gene lost 3 bases and the J gene lost 1 base, with 3 bases spanning the gap. CDR1 DFQATT and CDR2 SNEGSKA come from the germline V gene (reference sequence). CDR3 size: 11 residues. The CDR3 DNA sequence: TGCAGTGCTAGCGGGAACACTGAAGCTTTCTTT. Translation: CSASGNTEAFF.

This clone was detected a few times. The V call is TRBV25-1, the J call TRBJ1-1; 8 bases agree with TRBD1. V dropped 2 bases and J dropped 1; count of bases not matched to a gene: 3. CDR1 and CDR2 (germline): MGHDK, SYGVNS. The CDR3 covers 15 residues. This CDR3 is CASSETDRENTEAFF. As DNA, the CDR3 is TGTGCCAGCAGTGAAACGGACAGGGAGAACACTGAAGCTTTCTTT.

This clone appeared once. The chain joins TRBV9 to TRBJ2-2; TRBD2 is a possible D gene (6 bases). The germline V gene has CDR1 SGDLS and CDR2 YYNGEE. The V end was cut by 2 bases, the J end by 3 bases, with 14 bases between. CDR3 length: 16 residues. CDR3 in amino acids: CASSVGSGGDTGELFF. In nucleotides, the CDR3 is TGTGCCAGCAGCGTGGGTAGCGGAGGGGACACCGGGGAGCTGTTTTTT. Full variable domain (remainder filled in from reference TRBV9 and TRBJ2-2): DSGVTQTPKHLITATGQRVTLRCSPRSGDLSVYWYQQSLDQGLQFLIQYYNGEERAKGNILERFSAQQFPDLHSELNLSSLELGDSALYFCASSVGSGGDTGELFFGEGSRLTVL.

This clone was observed a single time. This chain connects TRBV4-1 to TRBJ2-3; TRBD2 matches 7 bases. V shed 0 bases and J 2 bases; nucleotides not matched to a gene: 8. The V gene's germline CDR1 is MGHRA and CDR2 YSYEKL. This CDR3 is 17 amino acids long. The CDR3 DNA reads as TGCGCCAGCAGCCAAGATGGTGCGGGGACTACCACAGATACGCAGTATTTT. It translates to CASSQDGAGTTTDTQYF.

This chain uses TRBV5-5 with TRBJ2-1, with no clear D. The CDR3 is 12 residues long. CDR1 and CDR2 from the germline V gene are SGHKS and YYEKEE (reference sequence). V was trimmed by 3 bases and J by 7 bases, leaving 8 bases between them. CDR3 bases: TGTGCCAGCAGCTCCCGTATAAATGAGCAGTTCTTC. Amino acid sequence: CASSSRINEQFF.